This record looks at one TCR beta chain sequence and its context. The data derive from a study of T cells expressing NK-cell markers. The CDR3 contains 12 residues. The germline V gene encodes CDR1 SGHTA and CDR2 FQGNSA. TCRdb reprocessed the 5' RACE reads and reports one entry per CDR3 protein, with no DNA. The table lists about 450,000 distinct CDR3 sequences. The sequenced material came from blood T cells: a sorted CD56 or NKG2C T cell subset, CD4+ or CD8+ T cells, or bulk PBMC T cells (not recorded which). V gene TRBV7-2 combines with J gene TRBJ2-3; without DNA, the TCRdb call of TRBD2 cannot be checked. This TCR derives from a woman between 18 and 70 years old in good health. The CDR3 region is CASSPLGLAGYF.